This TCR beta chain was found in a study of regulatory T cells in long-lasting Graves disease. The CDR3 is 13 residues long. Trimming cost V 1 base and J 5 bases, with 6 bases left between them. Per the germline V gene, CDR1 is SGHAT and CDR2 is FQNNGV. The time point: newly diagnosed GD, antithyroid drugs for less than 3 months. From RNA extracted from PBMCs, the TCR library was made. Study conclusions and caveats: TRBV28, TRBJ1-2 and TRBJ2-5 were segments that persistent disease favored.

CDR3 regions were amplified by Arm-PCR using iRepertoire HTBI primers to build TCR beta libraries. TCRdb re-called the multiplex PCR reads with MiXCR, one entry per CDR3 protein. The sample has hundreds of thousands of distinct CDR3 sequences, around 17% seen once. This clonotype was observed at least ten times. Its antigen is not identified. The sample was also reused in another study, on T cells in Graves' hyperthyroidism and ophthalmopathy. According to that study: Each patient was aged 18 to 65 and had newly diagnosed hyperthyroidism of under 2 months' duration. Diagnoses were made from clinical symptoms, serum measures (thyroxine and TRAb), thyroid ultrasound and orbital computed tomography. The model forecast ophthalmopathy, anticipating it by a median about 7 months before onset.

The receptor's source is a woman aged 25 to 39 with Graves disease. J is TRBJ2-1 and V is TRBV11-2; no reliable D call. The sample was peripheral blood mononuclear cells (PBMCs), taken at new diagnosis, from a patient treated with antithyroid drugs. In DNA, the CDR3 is TGTGCCAGCAGCTTAGGACCCAACAATGAGCAGTTCTTC. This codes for CASSLGPNNEQFF.